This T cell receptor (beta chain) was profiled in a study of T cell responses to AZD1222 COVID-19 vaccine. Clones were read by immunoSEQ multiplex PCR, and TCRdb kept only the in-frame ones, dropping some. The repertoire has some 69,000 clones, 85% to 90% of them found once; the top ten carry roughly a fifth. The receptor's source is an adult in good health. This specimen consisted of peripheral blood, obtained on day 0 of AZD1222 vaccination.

Here the CDR3 reads CASSQDQLVGTEAFF. In DNA, the CDR3 is TGTGCCAGCAGCCAAGATCAGTTGGTGGGGACTGAAGCTTTCTTT. This rearrangement joins TRBV4-2 to TRBJ1-1; D is undetermined. This CDR3 spans 15 amino acids. Germline V gives CDR1 LGHNA, CDR2 YNFKEQ. The V and J ends lost 0 bases and 5 bases respectively, with 13 bases between them.